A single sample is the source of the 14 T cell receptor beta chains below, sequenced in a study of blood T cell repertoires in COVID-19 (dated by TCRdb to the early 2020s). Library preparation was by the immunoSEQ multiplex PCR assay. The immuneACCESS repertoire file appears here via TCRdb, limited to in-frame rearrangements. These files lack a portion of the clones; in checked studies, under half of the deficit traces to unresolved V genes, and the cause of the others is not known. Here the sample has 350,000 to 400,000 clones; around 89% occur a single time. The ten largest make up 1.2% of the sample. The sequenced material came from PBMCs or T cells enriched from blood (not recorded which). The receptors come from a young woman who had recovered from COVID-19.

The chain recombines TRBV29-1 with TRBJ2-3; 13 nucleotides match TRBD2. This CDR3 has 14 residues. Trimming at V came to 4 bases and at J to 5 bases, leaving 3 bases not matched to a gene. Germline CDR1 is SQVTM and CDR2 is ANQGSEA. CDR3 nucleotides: TGCAGCGTTGGACTAGCGGGGGGTATAGATACGCAGTATTTT. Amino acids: CSVGLAGGIDTQYF.

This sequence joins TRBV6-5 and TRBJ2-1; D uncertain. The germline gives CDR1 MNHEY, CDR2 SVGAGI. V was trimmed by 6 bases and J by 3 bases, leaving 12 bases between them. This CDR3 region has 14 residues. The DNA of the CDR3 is TGTGCCAGCAGGGGTGGGCAGCTCTACAATGAGCAGTTCTTC. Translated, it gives CASRGGQLYNEQFF.

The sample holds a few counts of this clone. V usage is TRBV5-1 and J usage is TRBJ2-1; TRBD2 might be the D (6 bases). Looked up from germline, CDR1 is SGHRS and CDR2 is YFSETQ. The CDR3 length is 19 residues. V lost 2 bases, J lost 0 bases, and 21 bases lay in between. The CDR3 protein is CASSFFRDSSHSSYNEQFF. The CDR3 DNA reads TGCGCCAGCAGCTTCTTCCGGGACTCTTCCCATAGCTCCTACAATGAGCAGTTCTTC.

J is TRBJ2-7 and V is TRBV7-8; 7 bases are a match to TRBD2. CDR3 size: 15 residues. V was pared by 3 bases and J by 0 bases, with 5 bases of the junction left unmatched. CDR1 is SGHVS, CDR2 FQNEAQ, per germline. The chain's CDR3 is CASSFKASGSYEQYF. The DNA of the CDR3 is TGTGCCAGCAGCTTTAAGGCTAGCGGCTCCTACGAGCAGTACTTC. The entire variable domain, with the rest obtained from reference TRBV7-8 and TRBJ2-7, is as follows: GAGVSQSPRYKVAKRGQDVALRCDPISGHVSLFWYQQALGQGPEFLTYFQNEAQLDKSGLPSDRFFAERPEGSVSTLKIQRTQQEDSAVYLCASSFKASGSYEQYFGPGTRLTVT.

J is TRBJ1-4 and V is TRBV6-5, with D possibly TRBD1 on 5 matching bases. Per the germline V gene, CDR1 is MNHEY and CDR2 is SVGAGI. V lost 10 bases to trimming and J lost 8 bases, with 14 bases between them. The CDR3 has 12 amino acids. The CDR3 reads CATRQGDEKLFF. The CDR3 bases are TGTGCCACCCGCCAGGGCGACGAAAAACTGTTTTTT.

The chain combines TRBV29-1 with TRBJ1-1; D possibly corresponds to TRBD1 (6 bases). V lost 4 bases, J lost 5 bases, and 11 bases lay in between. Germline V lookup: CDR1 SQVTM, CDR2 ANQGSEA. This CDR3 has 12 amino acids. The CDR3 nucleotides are TGCAGCGTTGGAGGGACAAATACTGAAGCTTTCTTT. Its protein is CSVGGTNTEAFF.

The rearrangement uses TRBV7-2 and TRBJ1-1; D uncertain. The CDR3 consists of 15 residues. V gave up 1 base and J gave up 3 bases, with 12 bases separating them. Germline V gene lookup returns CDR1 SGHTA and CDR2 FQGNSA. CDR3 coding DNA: TGTGCCAGCAGCTTAGTAAGCGGCCCCTACACTGAAGCTTTCTTT. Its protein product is CASSLVSGPYTEAFF.

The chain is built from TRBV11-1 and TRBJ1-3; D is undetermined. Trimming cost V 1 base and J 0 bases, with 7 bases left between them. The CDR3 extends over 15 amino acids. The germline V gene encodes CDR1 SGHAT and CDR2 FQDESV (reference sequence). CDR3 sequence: CASSLGSLSGNTIYF. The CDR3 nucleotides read TGTGCCAGCAGCTTAGGATCACTCTCTGGAAACACCATATATTTT.

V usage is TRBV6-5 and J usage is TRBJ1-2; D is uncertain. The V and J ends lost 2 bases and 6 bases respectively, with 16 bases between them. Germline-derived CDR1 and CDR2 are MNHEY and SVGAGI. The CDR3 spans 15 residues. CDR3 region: CASSYGSTWIDGYTF. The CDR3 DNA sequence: TGTGCCAGCAGTTACGGCTCGACATGGATTGATGGCTACACCTTC.

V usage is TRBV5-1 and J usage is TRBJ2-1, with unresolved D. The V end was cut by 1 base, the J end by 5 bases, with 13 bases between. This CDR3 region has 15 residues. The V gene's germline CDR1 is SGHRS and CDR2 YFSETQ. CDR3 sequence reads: CASSLMYSPNNEQFF. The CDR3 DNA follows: TGCGCCAGCAGCTTGATGTACAGTCCAAACAATGAGCAGTTCTTC.

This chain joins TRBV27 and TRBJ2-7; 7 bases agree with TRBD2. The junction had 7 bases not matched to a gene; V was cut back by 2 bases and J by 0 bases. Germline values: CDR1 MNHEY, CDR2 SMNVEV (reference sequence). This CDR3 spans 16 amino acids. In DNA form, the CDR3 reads TGTGCCAGCAGTTTACGGGCCGGGGGGAGCTCCTACGAGCAGTACTTC. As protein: CASSLRAGGSSYEQYF.

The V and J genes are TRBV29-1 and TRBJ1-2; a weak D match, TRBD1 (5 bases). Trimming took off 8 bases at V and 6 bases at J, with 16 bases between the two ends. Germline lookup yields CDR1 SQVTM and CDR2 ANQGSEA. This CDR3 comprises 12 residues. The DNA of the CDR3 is TGCAGCCCCTGGATTCCGGGGGATGGCTACACCTTC. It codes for CSPWIPGDGYTF.

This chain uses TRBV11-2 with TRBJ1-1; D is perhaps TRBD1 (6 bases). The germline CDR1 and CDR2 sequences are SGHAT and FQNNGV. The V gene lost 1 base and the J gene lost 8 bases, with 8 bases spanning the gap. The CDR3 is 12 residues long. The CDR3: CASSLGQGEAFF. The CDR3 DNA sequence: TGTGCCAGCAGCTTAGGCCAGGGGGAAGCTTTCTTT.

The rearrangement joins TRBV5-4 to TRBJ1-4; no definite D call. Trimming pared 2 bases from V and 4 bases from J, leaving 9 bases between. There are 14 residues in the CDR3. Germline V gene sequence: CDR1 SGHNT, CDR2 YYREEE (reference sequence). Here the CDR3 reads CASSFGRNNEKLFF. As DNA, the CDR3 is TGTGCCAGCAGCTTTGGCAGGAATAATGAAAAACTGTTTTTT.